This TCR beta chain was sequenced in a study of blood T cells in healthy people across ages. Points from the study as a whole: Unsorted PBMC material precluded a definitive naive versus antigen-experienced comparison.

Primed by a sample-barcoded 5' primer and a J-beta primer mix, a second PCR proceeded for 7 to 11 cycles. TCRdb passed the 5' RACE reads through MiXCR, listing each CDR3 protein once. The sample includes over 750,000 distinct CDR3 sequences, roughly 25% of them seen just once. Germline CDR1 is SQVTM and CDR2 is ANQGSEA. The CDR3 runs 14 residues. For this clonotype: Its antigen is not identified. One junction end does not reproduce the germline sequence, and a read error may be involved.

These data also formed part of another study, on T cells of mothers and their children.

This chain links TRBV29-1 with TRBJ2-5; D remains ambiguous. Source material: blood. The TCR sequence derives from a boy aged 5-17 years in good health. CDR3 in amino acids: CSVEDRTDQETQYF. CDR3 bases: TGCAGCGTCGAAGACCGGACGGACCAAGAGACCCAGTACTTC.